Each of the 8 T cell receptor beta chains below was sequenced from the same sample in a study of T cell clusters in autoimmune cytopenias. TRB rearrangements were amplified by touch-down multiplex PCR with mixed TRB-A/B primers. TCRdb reanalyzed the multiplex PCR reads and collapses them to one entry per CDR3 protein, without DNA. Its clone listing holds 3,000 to 4,000 distinct CDR3 sequences. About 37,500 genome equivalents of blood DNA were amplified for TRB. These data were likewise used in another study, on T cell repertoires in aging, cancer and after chemotherapy.

The sample taken for sequencing was peripheral blood. Receptors originate from a human donor in good health.

V and J are TRBV6-1 and TRBJ2-2; TCRdb's D gene call, TRBD1, goes unchecked for lack of DNA. The CDR3 loop spans 16 amino acids. CDR1 and CDR2 from the germline V gene are MNHNS and SASEGT. CDR3 in amino acids: CASSDGTGDATGELFF.

This clonotype is classed as medium-sized by frequency. This chain links TRBV28 with TRBJ2-3; TCRdb lists TRBD2, though no DNA is available to test this call. Looked up from germline, CDR1 is MDHEN and CDR2 is SYDVKM. The CDR3 runs to 14 residues. The CDR3 loop is CASSLGSSTDTQYF. Supplemented by reference TRBV28 and TRBJ2-3, the full variable domain reads DVKVTQSSRYLVKRTGEKVFLECVQDMDHENMFWYRQDPGLGLRLIYFSYDVKMKEKGDIPEGYSVSREKKERFSLILESASTNQTSMYLCASSLGSSTDTQYFGPGTRLTVL.

By frequency, this clonotype is medium-sized (0.01 to 0.1%). This chain's CDR3 is CATSRDNTEAFF. The chain links TRBV15 to TRBJ1-1. This CDR3 is built from 12 residues. Germline CDR1 reads LNHNV; CDR2 reads YYDKDF (reference sequence).

The rearrangement joins TRBV14 to TRBJ1-1. Germline V CDR1 and CDR2: SGHDN, FVKESK. This CDR3 is built from 13 residues. The chain's CDR3 is CASSQPMNTEAFF.

This clonotype registers medium-sized (0.01 to 0.1%) by frequency. This chain links TRBV5-4 with TRBJ1-2. Looked up from germline, CDR1 is SGHNT and CDR2 is YYREEE (reference sequence). This CDR3 region has 12 residues. CDR3 region: CASSLDGEGYTF.

Judged by frequency, this clonotype is medium-sized. The chain recombines TRBV11-2 with TRBJ2-5; no DNA is available, so the TRBD1 call from TCRdb remains unchecked. Germline-derived CDR1 and CDR2 are SGHAT and FQNNGV. The CDR3 has 15 residues. Here the CDR3 reads CASSLRPGHQETQYF. The full variable domain, rest sourced from reference TRBV11-2 and TRBJ2-5, is EAGVAQSPRYKIIEKRQSVAFWCNPISGHATLYWYQQILGQGPKLLIQFQNNGVVDDSQLPKDRFSAERLKGVDSTLKIQPAKLEDSAVYLCASSLRPGHQETQYFGPGTRLLVL.

This clonotype counts as medium-sized by frequency. CDR3 protein: CSARGTSDYEQYF. The chain carries TRBV20-1 and TRBJ2-7; the D call of TRBD2 rests on TCRdb alone, since no DNA is present to check it. The CDR3 has 13 residues. Looked up from germline, CDR1 is DFQATT and CDR2 is SNEGSKA (reference sequence).

The chain is built from TRBV5-1 and TRBJ2-3; lacking DNA, the TRBD2 call made by TCRdb goes unchecked. Germline lookup yields CDR1 SGHRS and CDR2 YFSETQ. The CDR3 length is 16 residues. The CDR3 spells CASSLAGTAKSDTQYF. The full variable domain, rest sourced from reference TRBV5-1 and TRBJ2-3, is KAGVTQTPRYLIKTRGQQVTLSCSPISGHRSVSWYQQTPGQGLQFLFEYFSETQRNKGNFPGRFSGRQFSNSRSEMNVSTLELGDSALYLCASSLAGTAKSDTQYFGPGTRLTVL.